This note documents a single TCR beta chain sequence. Its target is not known. Trimming removed 4 bases at V and 10 bases at J, with 17 bases between. CDR3 length: 14 amino acids. Germline V gene data show CDR1 as SGHAT and CDR2 as FQDESV (reference sequence). This sample stems from a study of T cell responses to AZD1222 COVID-19 vaccine. Notes on the study in general: Females made up more of the donors, who were largely white British, and clonal diversity may have come out too low. The study sampled repertoires only after the peak T cell response.

Generated by immunoSEQ multiplex PCR, the TCRdb table keeps only in-frame clones and is missing some. The data contain some 130,000 clones, about 92% of them seen just once; the ten biggest clones take up roughly 9.1%. The starting material was peripheral blood, obtained on day 0 of AZD1222 vaccination. The receptor was isolated from an adult in good health. The rearrangement joins TRBV11-1 to TRBJ2-1; weak D call: TRBD2 (5 bases). The chain's CDR3 is CASSYQTGVYEQFF. The CDR3 nucleotides read TGTGCCAGCAGCTACCAAACCGGGGTTTACGAGCAGTTCTTC.